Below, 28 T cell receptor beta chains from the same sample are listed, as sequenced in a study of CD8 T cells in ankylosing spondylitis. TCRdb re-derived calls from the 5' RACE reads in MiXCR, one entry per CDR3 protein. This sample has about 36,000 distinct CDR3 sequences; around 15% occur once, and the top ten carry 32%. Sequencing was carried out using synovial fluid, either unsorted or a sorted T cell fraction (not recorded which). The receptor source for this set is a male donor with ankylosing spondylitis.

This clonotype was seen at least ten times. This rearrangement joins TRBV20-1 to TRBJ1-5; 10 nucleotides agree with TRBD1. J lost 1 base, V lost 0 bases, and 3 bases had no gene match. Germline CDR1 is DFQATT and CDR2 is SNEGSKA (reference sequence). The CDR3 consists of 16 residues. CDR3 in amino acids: CSARDGDRGSNQPQHF. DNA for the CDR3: TGCAGTGCTAGAGATGGGGACAGGGGCAGCAATCAGCCCCAGCATTTT.

CDR3 loop: CSARYLLYEQYF. The CDR3 DNA follows: TGCAGTGCTAGGTACCTACTTTACGAGCAGTACTTC. This sequence joins TRBV20-1 and TRBJ2-7, with unresolved D. Deletions cut 3 bases from V and 4 bases from J, with 10 bases between. Germline CDR1 is DFQATT and CDR2 is SNEGSKA (reference sequence). The CDR3 is made up of 12 amino acids.

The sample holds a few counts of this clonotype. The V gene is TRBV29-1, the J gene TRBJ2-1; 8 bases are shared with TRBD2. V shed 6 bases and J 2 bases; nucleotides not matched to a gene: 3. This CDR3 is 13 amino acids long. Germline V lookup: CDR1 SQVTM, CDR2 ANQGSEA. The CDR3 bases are TGCAGCGTACCGGGAGGGCCCTACAATGAGCAGTTCTTC. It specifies CSVPGGPYNEQFF.

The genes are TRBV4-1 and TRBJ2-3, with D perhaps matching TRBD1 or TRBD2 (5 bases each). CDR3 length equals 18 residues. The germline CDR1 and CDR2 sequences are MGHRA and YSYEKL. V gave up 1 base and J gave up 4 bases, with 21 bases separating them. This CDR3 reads CASSQVGTAGYRADTQYF. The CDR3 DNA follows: TGCGCCAGCAGCCAAGTCGGGACCGCGGGCTATAGAGCAGATACGCAGTATTTT.

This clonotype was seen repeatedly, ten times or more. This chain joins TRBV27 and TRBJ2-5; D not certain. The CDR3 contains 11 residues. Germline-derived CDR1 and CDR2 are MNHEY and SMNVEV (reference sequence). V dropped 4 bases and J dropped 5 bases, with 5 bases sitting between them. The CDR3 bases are TGTGCCAGCAGTTCTATGGAGACCCAGTACTTC. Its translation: CASSSMETQYF.

The DNA of the CDR3 is TGTGCCAGCAGTTACGACGGGGGACAGGGATGGGAAAACACTGAAGCTTTCTTT. It codes for CASSYDGGQGWENTEAFF. The V call is TRBV6-5, the J call TRBJ1-1; the match to TRBD1 covers 9 bases. The V gene end was trimmed by 2 bases and the J gene end by 2 bases; junction bases not matched to a gene: 12. Germline CDR1 and CDR2: MNHEY and SVGAGI. The CDR3 extends over 18 amino acids.

CDR3 sequence: CASSDRADIGTIYF. In nucleotides, the CDR3 is TGTGCCAGCAGCGACAGAGCCGACATCGGCACCATATATTTT. The rearrangement uses TRBV11-3 and TRBJ1-3; D is perhaps TRBD1 (5 bases). This CDR3 has 14 amino acids. Germline CDR1 is SGHNT and CDR2 is YENEEA. V was shortened by 5 bases and J by 9 bases, with 17 bases between the two germline ends.

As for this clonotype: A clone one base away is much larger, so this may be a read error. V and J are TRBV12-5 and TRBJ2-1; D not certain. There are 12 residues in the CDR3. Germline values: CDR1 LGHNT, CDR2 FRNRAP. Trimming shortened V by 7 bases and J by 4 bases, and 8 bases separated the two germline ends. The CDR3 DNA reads TGTGCTAGTGCCCAATGGTACAATGAGCAGTTCTTC. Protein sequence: CASAQWYNEQFF. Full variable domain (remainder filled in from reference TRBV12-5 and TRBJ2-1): DARVTQTPRHKVTEMGQEVTMRCQPILGHNTVFWYRQTMMQGLELLAYFRNRAPLDDSGMPKDRFSAEMPDATLATLKIQPSEPRDSAVYFCASAQWYNEQFFGPGTRLTVL.

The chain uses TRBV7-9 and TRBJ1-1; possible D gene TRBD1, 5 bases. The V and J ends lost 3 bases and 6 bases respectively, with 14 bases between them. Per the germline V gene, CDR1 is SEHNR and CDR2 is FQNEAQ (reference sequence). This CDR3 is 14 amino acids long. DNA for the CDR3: TGTGCCAGCAGCTTCTACGGACATCCGGCTGAAGCTTTCTTT. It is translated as CASSFYGHPAEAFF.

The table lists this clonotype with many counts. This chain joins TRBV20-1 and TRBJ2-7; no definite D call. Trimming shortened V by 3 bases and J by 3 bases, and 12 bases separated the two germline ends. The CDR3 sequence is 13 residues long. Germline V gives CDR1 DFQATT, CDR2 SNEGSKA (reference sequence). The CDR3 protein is CSARVVPDYEQYF. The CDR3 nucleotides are TGCAGTGCTAGGGTTGTTCCCGACTACGAGCAGTACTTC.

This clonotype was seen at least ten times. Here the CDR3 DNA reads TGTGCCAGCAGCTTAAAGCCGGGACAGGGGACGTGGGAGCAGTACTTC. Protein: CASSLKPGQGTWEQYF. The chain links TRBV7-6 to TRBJ2-7, with 10 bases fitting TRBD1. With 2 bases clipped from V and 7 bases from J, the junction kept 11 bases outside the gene matches. CDR1 and CDR2 (germline): SGHVS, FNYEAQ. This CDR3 has 16 amino acids. The full variable domain, in which reference TRBV7-6 and TRBJ2-7 provide the parts outside the CDR3, is GAGVSQSPRYKVTKRGQDVALRCDPISGHVSLYWYRQALGQGPEFLTYFNYEAQQDKSGLPNDRFSAERPEGSISTLTIQRTEQRDSAMYRCASSLKPGQGTWEQYFGPGTRLTVT.

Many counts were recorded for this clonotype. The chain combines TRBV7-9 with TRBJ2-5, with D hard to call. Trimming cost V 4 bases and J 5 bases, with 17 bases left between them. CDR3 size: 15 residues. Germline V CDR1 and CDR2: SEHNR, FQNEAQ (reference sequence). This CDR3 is CASSYRTPGRETQYF. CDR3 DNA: TGTGCCAGCAGCTACCGGACCCCCGGCAGGGAGACCCAGTACTTC.

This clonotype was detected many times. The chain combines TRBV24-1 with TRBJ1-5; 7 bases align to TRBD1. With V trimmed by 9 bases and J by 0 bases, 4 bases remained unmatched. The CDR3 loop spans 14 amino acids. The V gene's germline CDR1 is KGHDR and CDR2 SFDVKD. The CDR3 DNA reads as TGTGCCACCGGGACAGCTTATAGCAATCAGCCCCAGCATTTT. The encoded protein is CATGTAYSNQPQHF.

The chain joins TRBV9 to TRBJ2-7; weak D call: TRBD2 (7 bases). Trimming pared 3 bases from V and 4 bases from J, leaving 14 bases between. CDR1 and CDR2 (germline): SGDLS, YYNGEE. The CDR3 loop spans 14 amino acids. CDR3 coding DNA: TGTGCCAGCAGCGAGGGGGGGGCGAAGTACGAGCAGTACTTC. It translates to CASSEGGAKYEQYF. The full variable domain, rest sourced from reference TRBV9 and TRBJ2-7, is DSGVTQTPKHLITATGQRVTLRCSPRSGDLSVYWYQQSLDQGLQFLIQYYNGEERAKGNILERFSAQQFPDLHSELNLSSLELGDSALYFCASSEGGAKYEQYFGPGTRLTVT.

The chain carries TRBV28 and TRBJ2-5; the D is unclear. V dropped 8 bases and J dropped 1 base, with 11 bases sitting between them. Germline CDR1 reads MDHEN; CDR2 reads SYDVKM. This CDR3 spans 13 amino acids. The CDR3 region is CASSRHSQETQYF. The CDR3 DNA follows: TGTGCCAGCTCGCGACATTCCCAAGAGACCCAGTACTTC.

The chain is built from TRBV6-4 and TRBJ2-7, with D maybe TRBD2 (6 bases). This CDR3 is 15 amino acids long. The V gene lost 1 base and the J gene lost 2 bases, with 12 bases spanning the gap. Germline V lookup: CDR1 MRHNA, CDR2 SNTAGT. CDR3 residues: CASSDYRSGPYEQYF. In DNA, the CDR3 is TGTGCCAGCAGTGACTATAGGAGCGGGCCCTACGAGCAGTACTTC.

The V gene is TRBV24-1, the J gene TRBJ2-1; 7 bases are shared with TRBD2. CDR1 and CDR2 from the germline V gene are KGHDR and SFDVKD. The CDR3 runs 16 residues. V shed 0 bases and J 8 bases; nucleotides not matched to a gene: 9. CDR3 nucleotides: TGTGCCACCAGTGATTTGCACGGGAGGACTCCACATGAGCAGTTCTTC. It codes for CATSDLHGRTPHEQFF.

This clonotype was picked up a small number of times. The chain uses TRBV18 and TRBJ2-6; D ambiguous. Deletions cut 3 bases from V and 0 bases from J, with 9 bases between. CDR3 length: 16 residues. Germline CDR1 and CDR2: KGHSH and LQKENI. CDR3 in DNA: TGTGCCAGCTCACCGGAAGAAAGCTCTGGGGCCAACGTCCTGACTTTC. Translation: CASSPEESSGANVLTF.

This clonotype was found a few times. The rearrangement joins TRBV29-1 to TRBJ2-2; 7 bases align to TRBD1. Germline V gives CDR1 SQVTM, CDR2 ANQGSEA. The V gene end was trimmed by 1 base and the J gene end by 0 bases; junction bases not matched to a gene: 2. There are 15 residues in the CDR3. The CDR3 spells CSVEGTGSNTGELFF. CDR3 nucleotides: TGCAGCGTTGAAGGGACAGGCTCGAACACCGGGGAGCTGTTTTTT.

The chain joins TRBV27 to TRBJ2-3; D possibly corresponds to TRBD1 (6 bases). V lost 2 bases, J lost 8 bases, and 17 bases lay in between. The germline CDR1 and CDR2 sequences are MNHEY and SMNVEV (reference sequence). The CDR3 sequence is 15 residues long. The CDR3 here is CASSLRGRGLATQYF. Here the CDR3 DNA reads TGTGCCAGCAGTTTAAGGGGCAGGGGCCTAGCTACGCAGTATTTT.

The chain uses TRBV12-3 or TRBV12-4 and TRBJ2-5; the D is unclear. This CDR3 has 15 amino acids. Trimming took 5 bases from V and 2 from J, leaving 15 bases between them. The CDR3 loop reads CASSPPDPLQETQYF. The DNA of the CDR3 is TGTGCCAGCAGTCCGCCGGACCCCCTTCAAGAGACCCAGTACTTC.

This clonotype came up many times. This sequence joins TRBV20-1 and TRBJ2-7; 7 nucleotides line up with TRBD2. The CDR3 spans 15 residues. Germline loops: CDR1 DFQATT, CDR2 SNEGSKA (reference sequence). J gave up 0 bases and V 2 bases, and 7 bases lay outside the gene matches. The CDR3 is CSARSLRGGSYEQYF. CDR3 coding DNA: TGCAGTGCTAGATCCCTACGCGGGGGCTCCTACGAGCAGTACTTC.

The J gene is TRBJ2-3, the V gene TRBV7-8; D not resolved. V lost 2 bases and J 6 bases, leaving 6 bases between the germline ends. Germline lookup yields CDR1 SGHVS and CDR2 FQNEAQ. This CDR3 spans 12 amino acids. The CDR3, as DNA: TGTGCCAGCAGCTTATCAGTTGATACGCAGTATTTT. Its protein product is CASSLSVDTQYF.

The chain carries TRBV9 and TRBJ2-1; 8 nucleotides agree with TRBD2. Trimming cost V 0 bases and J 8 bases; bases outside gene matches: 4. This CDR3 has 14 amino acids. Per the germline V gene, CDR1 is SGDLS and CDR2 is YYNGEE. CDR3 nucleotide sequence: TGTGCCAGCAGCGTAGCGGGAGGGCGATATGAGCAGTTCTTC. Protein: CASSVAGGRYEQFF.

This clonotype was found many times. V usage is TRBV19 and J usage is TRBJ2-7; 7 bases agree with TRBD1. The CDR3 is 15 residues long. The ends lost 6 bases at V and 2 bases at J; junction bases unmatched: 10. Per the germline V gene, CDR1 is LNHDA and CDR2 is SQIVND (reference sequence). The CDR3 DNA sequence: TGTGCCAGTAGCCCACAGGGGTTGTTGGCCTACGAGCAGTACTTC. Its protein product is CASSPQGLLAYEQYF.

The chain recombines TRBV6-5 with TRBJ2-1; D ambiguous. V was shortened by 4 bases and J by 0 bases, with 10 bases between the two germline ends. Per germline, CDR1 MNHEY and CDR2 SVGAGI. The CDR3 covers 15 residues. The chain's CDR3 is CASSSRLLSYNEQFF. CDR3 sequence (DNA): TGTGCCAGCAGTTCCCGCCTCCTCTCCTACAATGAGCAGTTCTTC.

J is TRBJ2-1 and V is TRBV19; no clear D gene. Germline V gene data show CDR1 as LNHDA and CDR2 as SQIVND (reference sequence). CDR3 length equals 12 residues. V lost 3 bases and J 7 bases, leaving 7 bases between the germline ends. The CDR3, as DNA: TGTGCCAGTAGTATTTTGTGGAATGAGCAGTTCTTC. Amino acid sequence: CASSILWNEQFF.

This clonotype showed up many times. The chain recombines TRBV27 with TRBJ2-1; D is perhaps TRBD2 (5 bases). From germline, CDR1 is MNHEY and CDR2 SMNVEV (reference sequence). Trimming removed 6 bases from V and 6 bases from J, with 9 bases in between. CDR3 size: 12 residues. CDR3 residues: CASRIGGNEQFF. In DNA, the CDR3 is TGTGCCAGCAGGATCGGAGGCAATGAGCAGTTCTTC.